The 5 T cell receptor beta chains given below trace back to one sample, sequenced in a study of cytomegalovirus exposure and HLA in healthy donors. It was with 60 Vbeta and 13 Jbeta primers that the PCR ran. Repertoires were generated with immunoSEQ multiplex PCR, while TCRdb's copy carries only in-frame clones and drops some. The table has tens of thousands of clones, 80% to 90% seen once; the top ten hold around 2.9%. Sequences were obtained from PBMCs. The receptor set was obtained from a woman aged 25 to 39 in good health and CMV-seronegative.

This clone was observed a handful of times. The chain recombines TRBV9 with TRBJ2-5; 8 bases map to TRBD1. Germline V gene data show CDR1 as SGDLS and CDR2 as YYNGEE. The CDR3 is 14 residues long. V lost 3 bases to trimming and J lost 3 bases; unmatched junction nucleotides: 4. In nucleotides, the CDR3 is TGTGCCAGCAGCGGGACAGGGCCAAAAGAGACCCAGTACTTC. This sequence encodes CASSGTGPKETQYF.

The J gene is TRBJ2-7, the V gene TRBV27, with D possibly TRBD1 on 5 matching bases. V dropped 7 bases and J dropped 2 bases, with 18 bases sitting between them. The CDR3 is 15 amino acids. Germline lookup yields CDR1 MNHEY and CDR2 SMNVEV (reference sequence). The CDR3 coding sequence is TGTGCCAGCAAGGGGTTACGGGTAGATACCTACGAGCAGTACTTC. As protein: CASKGLRVDTYEQYF.

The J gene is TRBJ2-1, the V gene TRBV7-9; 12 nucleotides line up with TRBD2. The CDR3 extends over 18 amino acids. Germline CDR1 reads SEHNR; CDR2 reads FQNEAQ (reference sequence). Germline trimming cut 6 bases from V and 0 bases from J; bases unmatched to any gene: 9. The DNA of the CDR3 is TGTGCCAGCAGTAGGGCTAGCGGGGGGGCGGGCTCCTACAATGAGCAGTTCTTC. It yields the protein CASSRASGGAGSYNEQFF.

CDR3 DNA: TGTGCCAGCAGTTTGTTGGGACTTCGCGATACGAGCTCCTACGAGCAGTACTTC. It is translated as CASSLLGLRDTSSYEQYF. The chain recombines TRBV27 with TRBJ2-5, with a weak D call TRBD2 (6 bases). The J call could be wrong; TRBJ2-7 is a better fit for the DNA end. The CDR3 loop spans 18 amino acids. Looked up from germline, CDR1 is MNHEY and CDR2 is SMNVEV (reference sequence).

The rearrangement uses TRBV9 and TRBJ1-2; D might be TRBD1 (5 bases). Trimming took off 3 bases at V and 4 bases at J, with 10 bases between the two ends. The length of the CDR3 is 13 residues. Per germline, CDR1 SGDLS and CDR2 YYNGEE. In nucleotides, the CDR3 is TGTGCCAGCAGCGCACGGGGGGGCTATGGCTACACCTTC. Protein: CASSARGGYGYTF. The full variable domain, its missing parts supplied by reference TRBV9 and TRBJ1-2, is DSGVTQTPKHLITATGQRVTLRCSPRSGDLSVYWYQQSLDQGLQFLIQYYNGEERAKGNILERFSAQQFPDLHSELNLSSLELGDSALYFCASSARGGYGYTFGSGTRLTVV.